This is a list of T cell receptor beta chains from one sample in a study of OX40 agonist ivuxolimab in advanced cancers. Measured with immunoSEQ multiplex PCR; TCRdb has only the in-frame clones, and not every one. The sample has tens of thousands of clones, roughly 80% seen once; the top ten hold roughly 1.9%. The sequenced sample was CD4+ or CD8+ T cells sorted from blood, obtained in a trial of the OX40 agonist ivuxolimab. Every receptor here comes from an adult with an advanced solid tumor such as melanoma, head and neck, liver or kidney cancer. Both conserved end residues are part of each CDR3. The D gene is left open where the match is weak. Size tells how often a clone was seen (once, few, many) or the class of an expanded clone, and some rows leave it out.

D,V,size,J,CDR3,DNA
TRBD1,TRBV27,-,TRBJ1-2,CASSLRKSGTEGYTF,TGTGCCAGCAGTTTAAGAAAGTCTGGGACAGAAGGCTACACCTTC
-,TRBV2,many,TRBJ1-1,CASSVSTGVFTEAFF,TGTGCCAGCAGTGTGAGTACGGGGGTGTTTACTGAAGCTTTCTTT
TRBD2,TRBV7-3,once,TRBJ2-1,CASSLESGRRGNEQFF,TGTGCCAGCAGCTTAGAAAGCGGGAGGAGAGGCAATGAGCAGTTCTTC
-,TRBV30,-,TRBJ2-3,CAWTSRDTQYF,TGTGCCTGGACCTCCAGGGATACGCAGTATTTT
-,TRBV5-1,-,TRBJ1-2,CASSSYQGLGYTF,TGCGCCAGCAGCTCCTACCAGGGGCTTGGCTACACCTTC
-,TRBV5-4,-,TRBJ1-5,CASSLGGVHSQPQHF,TGTGCCAGCAGCTTGGGCGGCGTCCATTCTCAGCCCCAGCATTTT
-,TRBV11-1,few,TRBJ1-1,CASSLGVTEAFF,TGTGCCAGCAGCTTAGGGGTAACTGAAGCTTTCTTT
-,TRBV29-1,-,TRBJ2-5,CSVNRQQGTQYF,TGCAGCGTCAATAGACAGCAAGGGACCCAGTACTTC
-,TRBV16,-,TRBJ1-5,CASSQSLTQGNQPQHF,TGTGCCAGCAGCCAATCTTTGACGCAGGGGAATCAGCCCCAGCATTTT
TRBD2,TRBV5-6,-,TRBJ2-5,CASSLGLAGLTRETQYF,TGTGCCAGCAGCTTGGGACTAGCGGGCCTCACACGGGAGACCCAGTACTTC
-,TRBV7-2,-,TRBJ2-1,CASSNGVQSYNEQFF,TGTGCCAGCAGCAACGGTGTGCAATCCTACAATGAGCAGTTCTTC
-,TRBV29-1,-,TRBJ2-1,CSGGLANEQFF,TGCAGTGGGGGGCTAGCGAATGAGCAGTTCTTC
-,TRBV9,-,TRBJ1-2,CASSVEARGGNYGYTF,TGTGCCAGCAGCGTAGAGGCTAGGGGAGGTAACTATGGCTACACCTTC
TRBD1,TRBV4-3,once,TRBJ2-7,CASSQGQGALYEQYF,TGCGCCAGCAGCCAAGGACAGGGGGCACTCTACGAGCAGTACTTC
-,TRBV6-6,once,TRBJ2-5,CASSSLGGSETQYF,TGTGCCAGCAGTTCCTTGGGGGGTAGCGAGACCCAGTACTTC
-,TRBV18,-,TRBJ1-1,CASSPQTGGDTEAFF,TGTGCCAGCTCACCACAGACAGGTGGCGACACTGAAGCTTTCTTT
-,TRBV27,-,TRBJ1-5,CASSSSRAYSNQPQHF,TGTGCCAGCAGTTCATCGAGGGCGTATAGCAATCAGCCCCAGCATTTT
-,TRBV2,-,TRBJ1-1,CASSELENTEAFF,TGTGCCAGCAGTGAACTCGAGAACACTGAAGCTTTCTTT
-,TRBV10-3,once,TRBJ2-1,CAISESIGKGSYNEQFF,TGTGCCATCAGTGAGTCCATTGGCAAGGGTTCCTACAATGAGCAGTTCTTC
-,TRBV9,-,TRBJ1-1,CASSVSANTEAFF,TGTGCCAGCAGCGTATCCGCGAACACTGAAGCTTTCTTT
-,TRBV27,once,TRBJ2-7,CASAHRPSGSNEQYF,TGTGCCAGCGCGCATCGGCCGTCGGGGTCGAACGAGCAGTACTTC
TRBD2,TRBV11-2,-,TRBJ2-7,CASRIDSGRWVSYEQYF,TGTGCCAGCCGGATAGATAGCGGGAGATGGGTCTCCTACGAGCAGTACTTC
-,TRBV4-2,-,TRBJ1-2,CASSQAEGPNTF,TGTGCCAGCAGCCAAGCCGAGGGGCCGAACACCTTC
-,TRBV7-2,-,TRBJ2-5,CASNGQAQETQYF,TGTGCCAGCAATGGGCAGGCCCAAGAGACCCAGTACTTC
-,TRBV5-5,few,TRBJ1-2,CASTPNAGDGYTF,TGTGCCAGCACTCCAAATGCAGGGGATGGCTACACCTTC
-,TRBV7-2,-,TRBJ2-7,CASSPMSQEPYEQYF,TGTGCCAGCAGCCCCATGTCACAGGAGCCCTACGAGCAGTACTTC
TRBD1,TRBV7-2,few,TRBJ1-5,CASSWGTVGNQPQHF,TGTGCCAGCAGCTGGGGGACAGTGGGGAATCAGCCCCAGCATTTT
TRBD1,TRBV7-3,-,TRBJ1-5,CASSWGQCNQPQHF,TGTGCCAGCAGCTGGGGACAGTGCAATCAGCCCCAGCATTTT
-,TRBV5-6,-,TRBJ2-5,CASSSERTQYF,TGTGCCAGCAGCTCAGAGAGGACCCAGTACTTC
-,TRBV13,-,TRBJ1-2,CASSITGSRDGYTF,TGTGCCAGCAGCATAACAGGGTCTAGAGATGGCTACACCTTC
-,TRBV6-1,-,TRBJ1-1,CASSERGLIEAFF,TGTGCCAGCAGTGAGCGGGGTCTCATCGAAGCTTTCTTT
-,TRBV6-5,-,TRBJ1-2,CASSYSGQPYGYTF,TGTGCCAGCAGTTACTCAGGCCAGCCCTATGGCTACACCTTC
-,TRBV29-1,-,TRBJ1-2,CSAQGLYGYTF,TGCAGCGCCCAGGGACTCTATGGCTACACCTTC
TRBD1,TRBV15,-,TRBJ2-7,CATSGTGVHEQYF,TGTGCCACCAGCGGGACAGGGGTCCACGAGCAGTACTTC
-,TRBV18,-,TRBJ2-2,CASSPRSDYTGELFF,TGTGCCAGCTCACCACGTTCTGACTACACCGGGGAGCTGTTTTTT
-,TRBV30,-,TRBJ2-5,CAWSGMRGETQYF,TGTGCCTGGAGTGGGATGCGGGGAGAGACCCAGTACTTC
TRBD1,TRBV4-1,-,TRBJ2-7,CASSQDRRQGAYEQYF,TGCGCCAGCAGCCAAGATAGAAGACAGGGGGCTTACGAGCAGTACTTC
-,TRBV5-1,-,TRBJ1-1,CASSHRDSEAFF,TGTGCCAGCAGCCACCGGGACTCCGAAGCTTTCTTT
-,TRBV18,-,TRBJ2-5,CASSPTENQETQYF,TGTGCCAGCTCACCCACTGAGAACCAAGAGACCCAGTACTTC
TRBD1,TRBV11-2,-,TRBJ2-1,CASSLVHSGQGLNEQFF,TGTGCCAGCAGCTTAGTCCACTCGGGACAGGGATTGAATGAGCAGTTCTTC
-,TRBV11-2,once,TRBJ2-1,CASSPGSSYNEQFF,TGTGCCAGCAGCCCCGGAAGCTCCTACAATGAGCAGTTCTTC
-,TRBV28,-,TRBJ2-5,CASGDQETQYF,TGTGCCAGCGGGGACCAAGAGACCCAGTACTTC
-,TRBV14,-,TRBJ2-7,CARSLKDTLGEQYF,TGTGCCAGGAGCCTAAAGGACACCCTTGGTGAGCAGTACTTC
-,TRBV5-4,-,TRBJ2-3,CASSLRIGSTDTQYF,TGTGCCAGCAGCTTGCGAATCGGGAGCACAGATACGCAGTATTTT
-,TRBV19,few,TRBJ2-5,CASKVRGRGSETQYF,TGTGCCAGTAAGGTCCGAGGGCGGGGAAGCGAGACCCAGTACTTC
TRBD1,TRBV7-9,-,TRBJ2-1,CASSWGGTGTQEQFF,TGTGCCAGCAGCTGGGGTGGGACAGGTACTCAAGAGCAGTTCTTC
TRBD2,TRBV29-1,-,TRBJ2-2,CSDSSPGLVKVTGELFF,TGCAGCGACAGTTCTCCGGGACTAGTAAAGGTGACCGGGGAGCTGTTTTTT
-,TRBV11-2,-,TRBJ1-1,CASSLRLEDTEAFF,TGTGCCAGCAGTCTTAGATTGGAGGACACTGAAGCTTTCTTT
-,TRBV6-6,few,TRBJ2-2,CASTPGRANTGELFF,TGTGCCAGCACCCCGGGACGAGCGAACACCGGGGAGCTGTTTTTT
TRBD2,TRBV5-8,once,TRBJ2-3,CASSPFTAGTSTDTQYF,TGTGCCAGCAGCCCATTTACAGCGGGGACTAGCACAGATACGCAGTATTTT
TRBD1,TRBV19,-,TRBJ2-5,CASSIDYRGQETQYF,TGTGCCAGTAGTATAGACTACAGGGGCCAAGAGACCCAGTACTTC
TRBD2,TRBV9,-,TRBJ2-1,CASSLGTSFYNEQFF,TGTGCCAGCAGCCTGGGGACTAGCTTCTACAATGAGCAGTTCTTC
-,TRBV27,-,TRBJ2-7,CASFFTRAPWEEQYF,TGTGCCAGCTTCTTTACCAGGGCCCCCTGGGAAGAGCAGTACTTC
-,TRBV5-1,-,TRBJ1-3,CASSLKGVGNTIYF,TGCGCCAGCAGCTTGAAAGGGGTTGGAAACACCATATATTTT
-,TRBV10-1,few,TRBJ2-1,CASSDLNNEQFF,TGCGCCAGCAGTGACCTTAACAATGAGCAGTTCTTC